Presented here are 2 T cell receptor beta chains from one specimen sequenced in a study of blood T cell repertoires in COVID-19. Only in-frame clones appear in the TCRdb table, and some are missing; sequencing was by immunoSEQ multiplex PCR. The sample carries 45,000 to 55,000 clones, 65% to 85% recorded once. The specimen was peripheral blood. Receptors originate from a human donor with active or convalescent COVID-19. The donor label of this sample is uncertain.

This chain uses TRBV7-3 with TRBJ2-4, with a tentative D call TRBD2 (6 bases). Germline CDR1 and CDR2: SGHTA and FQGTGA. This CDR3 comprises 14 residues. Trimming stripped 3 bases from V and 2 bases from J, with 8 bases between. This CDR3 reads CASSLGGTKNIQYF. CDR3 sequence (DNA): TGTGCCAGCAGCTTGGGGGGAACCAAAAACATTCAGTACTTC.

The genes are TRBV28 and TRBJ1-2, with TRBD1 matching over 7 bases. Germline loops: CDR1 MDHEN, CDR2 SYDVKM. The CDR3 has 12 residues. J gave up 2 bases and V 8 bases, and 2 bases lay outside the gene matches. The CDR3 bases are TGTGCCAGCCGAGGGGGCAACTATGGCTACACCTTC. Amino acid sequence: CASRGGNYGYTF.